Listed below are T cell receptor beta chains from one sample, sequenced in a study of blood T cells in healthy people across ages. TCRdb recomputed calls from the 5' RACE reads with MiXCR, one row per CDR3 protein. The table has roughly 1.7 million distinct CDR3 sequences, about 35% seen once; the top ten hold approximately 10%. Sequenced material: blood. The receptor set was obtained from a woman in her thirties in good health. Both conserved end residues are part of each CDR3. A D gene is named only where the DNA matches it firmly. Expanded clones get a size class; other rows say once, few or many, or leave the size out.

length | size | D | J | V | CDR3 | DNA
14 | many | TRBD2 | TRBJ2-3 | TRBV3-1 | CASSPSSGAPTQYF | TGTGCCAGCAGCCCATCTAGCGGGGCCCCTACGCAGTATTTT
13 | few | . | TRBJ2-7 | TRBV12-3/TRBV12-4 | CASSGTLGNEQYF | TGTGCCAGCAGTGGGACACTCGGCAACGAGCAGTACTTC
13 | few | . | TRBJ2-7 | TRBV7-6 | CASSPEPSYEQYF | TGTGCCAGCAGCCCTGAACCCTCCTACGAGCAGTACTTC
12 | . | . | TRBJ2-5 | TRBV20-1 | CSVPEEQETQYF | TGCAGTGTACCCGAGGAGCAAGAGACCCAGTACTTC
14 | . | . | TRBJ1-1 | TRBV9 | CASSRGGQNTEAFF | TGTGCCAGCAGCCGGGGCGGGCAAAACACTGAAGCTTTCTTT
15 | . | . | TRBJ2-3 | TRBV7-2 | CASSGSTPNTDTQYF | TGTGCCAGCAGCGGTTCGACCCCAAACACAGATACGCAGTATTTT
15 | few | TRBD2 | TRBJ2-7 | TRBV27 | CASSSSSSGNYEQYF | TGTGCCAGCAGTTCATCCTCTAGCGGGAACTACGAGCAGTACTTC
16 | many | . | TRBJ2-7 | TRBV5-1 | CASSFGGNHIDYEQYF | TGCGCCAGCAGCTTCGGAGGGAACCACATTGACTACGAGCAGTACTTC
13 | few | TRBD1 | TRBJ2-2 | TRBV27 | CASSPDRGRELFF | TGTGCCAGCAGTCCCGACAGGGGGAGGGAGCTGTTTTTT
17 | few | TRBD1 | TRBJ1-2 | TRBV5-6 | CASSLGTGTNPIYGYTF | TGTGCCAGCAGCCTCGGGACAGGCACCAACCCCATCTATGGCTACACCTTC
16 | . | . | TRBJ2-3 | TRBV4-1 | CASSPLGHRSTDTQYF | TGCGCCAGCAGCCCCCTGGGACACCGTAGCACAGATACGCAGTATTTT
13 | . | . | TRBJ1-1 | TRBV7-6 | CVSSLFFNTEAFF | TGTGTCAGCAGCTTATTTTTTAACACTGAAGCTTTCTTT
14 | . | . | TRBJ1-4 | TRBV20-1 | CSARGEATNEKLFF | TGCAGTGCTAGGGGAGAGGCGACTAATGAAAAACTGTTTTTT
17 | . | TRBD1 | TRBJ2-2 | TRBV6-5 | CASSFSVTGGYTGELFF | TGTGCCAGCAGTTTCTCGGTGACAGGGGGCTACACCGGGGAGCTGTTTTTT
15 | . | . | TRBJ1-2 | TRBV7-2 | CASSPFAGSNYGYTF | TGTGCCAGCAGCCCCTTCGCAGGGTCGAACTATGGCTACACCTTC
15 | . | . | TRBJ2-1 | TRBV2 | CASSRDKGHLDEQFF | TGTGCCAGCAGCCGGGACAAGGGGCACTTGGATGAGCAGTTCTTC
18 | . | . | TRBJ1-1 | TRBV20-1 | CSASSREWTSGVNTEAFF | TGCAGTGCTAGTAGCAGGGAGTGGACTTCGGGGGTGAACACTGAAGCTTTCTTT
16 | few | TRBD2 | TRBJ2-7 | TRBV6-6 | CASSYKAGASLDEQYF | TGTGCCAGCAGTTACAAAGCGGGAGCTTCGTTGGACGAGCAGTACTTC
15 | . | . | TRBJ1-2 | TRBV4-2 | CASSQVTGANYGYTF | TGTGCCAGCAGCCAAGTCACGGGGGCAAACTATGGCTACACCTTC
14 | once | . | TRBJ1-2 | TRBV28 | CASSAPGIDDGYTF | TGTGCCAGCAGTGCCCCCGGGATAGACGATGGCTACACCTTC
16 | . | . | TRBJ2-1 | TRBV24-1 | CATSDPGRTGFNEQFF | TGTGCCACCAGTGATCCGGGACGCACGGGGTTCAATGAGCAGTTCTTC